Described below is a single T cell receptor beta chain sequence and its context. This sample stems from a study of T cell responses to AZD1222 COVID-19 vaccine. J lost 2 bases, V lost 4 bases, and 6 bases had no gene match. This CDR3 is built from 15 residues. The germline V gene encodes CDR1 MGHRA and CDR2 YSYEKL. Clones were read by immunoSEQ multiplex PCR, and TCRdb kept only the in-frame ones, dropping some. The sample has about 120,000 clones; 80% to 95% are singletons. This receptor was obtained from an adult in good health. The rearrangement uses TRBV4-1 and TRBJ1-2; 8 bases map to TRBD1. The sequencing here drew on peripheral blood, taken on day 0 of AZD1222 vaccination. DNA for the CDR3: TGCGCCAGCAGCCCAGGACAGGGTAAGAACTATGGCTACACCTTC. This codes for CASSPGQGKNYGYTF.